This T cell receptor (beta chain) is drawn from a study of blood T cell repertoires in COVID-19. Overall study: From the United States, Italy and Spain came samples of acute and convalescent COVID-19.

TCRdb's table, derived via immunoSEQ multiplex PCR, lists solely in-frame clones and lacks some. The data contain more than 250,000 clones, 80% to 90% of them singletons. Among Cohort 3 donors, those recovered had two negative PCRs, clearance, or symptom resolution. The CDR3 loop spans 14 amino acids. The ends were cut back, 0 bases at V and 10 bases at J, with 11 bases in the middle. Germline V gene sequence: CDR1 SGDLS, CDR2 YYNGEE. This TCR was recovered from a man aged 30 to 39 who had recovered from COVID-19. The sample was PBMCs or T cells enriched from blood (not recorded which). The chain recombines TRBV9 with TRBJ1-6, with D unresolved. CDR3 nucleotides: TGTGCCAGCAGCGTAGGGCAGTACGGGTCACCCCTCCACTTT. It translates to CASSVGQYGSPLHF.